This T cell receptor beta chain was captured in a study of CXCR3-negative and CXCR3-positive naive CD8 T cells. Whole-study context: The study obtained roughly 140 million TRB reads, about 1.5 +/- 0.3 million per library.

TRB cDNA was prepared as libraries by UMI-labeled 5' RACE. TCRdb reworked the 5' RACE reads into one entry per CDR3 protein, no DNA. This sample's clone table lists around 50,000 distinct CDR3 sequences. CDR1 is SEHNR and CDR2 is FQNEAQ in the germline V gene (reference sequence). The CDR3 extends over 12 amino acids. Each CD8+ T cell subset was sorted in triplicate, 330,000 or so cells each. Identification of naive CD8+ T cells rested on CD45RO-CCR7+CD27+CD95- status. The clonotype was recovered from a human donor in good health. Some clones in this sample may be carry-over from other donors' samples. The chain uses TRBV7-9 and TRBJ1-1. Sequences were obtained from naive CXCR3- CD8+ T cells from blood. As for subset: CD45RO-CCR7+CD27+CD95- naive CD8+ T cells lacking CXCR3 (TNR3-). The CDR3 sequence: CASGEMNTEAFF.